Described below is a single T cell receptor beta chain sequence and its context. The antigen is not known. This sample is drawn from a study of T cell repertoires in cytomegalovirus infection. Study-wide context: Public TCR beta signature analysis indicated the presence of both CMV infection and matching HLA type. Study-level results: People with CMV and the relevant HLA were identified by cumulative public TCR beta family frequency. The ex vivo response was dominated by HLA-C-restricted CMV-specific TCR beta clonotypes.

With V trimmed by 10 bases and J by 3 bases, 11 bases remained unmatched. CDR3 length: 15 residues. CDR1 is MNHEY and CDR2 is SMNVEV in the germline V gene (reference sequence). TCRdb reprocessed the reads with MiXCR, giving one entry per CDR3 protein. This table holds approximately 71,000 distinct CDR3 sequences, around 20% found once. The chain is built from TRBV27 and TRBJ2-7; 11 nucleotides line up with TRBD1. The sequences come from CD8+ T cells from cultured PBMCs, collected from culture after CMV antigen stimulation. This clonotype was sampled from a human donor in good health (CMV status not recorded). Some clones in this sample may be carry-over from other donors' samples. The CDR3 sequence is CATKPAGTGGYEQYF. CDR3 nucleotide sequence: TGTGCCACCAAGCCCGCCGGGACAGGGGGCTACGAGCAGTACTTC.